The 7 T cell receptor beta chains given below trace back to one sample, sequenced in a study of CD8+CD57+ T cells in acquired aplastic anemia. According to the study, genomic DNA was the template for TCR beta VDJ and CDR3 profiling. TCRdb used MiXCR to reprocess the reads, holding one entry per CDR3 protein. Found here are roughly 58,000 distinct CDR3 sequences, around 55% of them singletons; the top ten hold about 2.5%. The sequenced sample was sorted CD4+, CD8+, or CD8+CD57+ T cells (not recorded which) from PBMCs. All receptors derive from a human donor in good health, serving as a control.

The J gene is TRBJ2-3, the V gene TRBV10-3; 8 bases agree with TRBD1. Germline trimming cut 0 bases from V and 1 base from J; bases unmatched to any gene: 9. The CDR3 totals 18 residues. The germline gives CDR1 ENHRY, CDR2 SYGVKD. The CDR3 here is CAISESPDRAPGTDTQYF. Here the CDR3 DNA reads TGTGCCATCAGTGAGTCCCCGGACAGGGCGCCGGGCACAGATACGCAGTATTTT.

This clonotype was counted ten times or more. The chain combines TRBV2 with TRBJ2-5; 12 nucleotides match TRBD2. Germline V CDR1 and CDR2: SNHLY, FYNNEI. CDR3 size: 16 residues. V gave up 8 bases and J gave up 0 bases; unmatched junction bases: 7. CDR3 in DNA: TGTGCCAGCCGAAAAAGGACTAGCGGGGACCAAGAGACCCAGTACTTC. This codes for CASRKRTSGDQETQYF.

V is TRBV7-7 and J is TRBJ2-5, with 8 bases lining up with TRBD2. This CDR3 contains 16 residues. The V segment lost 5 bases and the J segment 4 bases; nucleotides outside the gene matches: 12. CDR1 is SSHAT, CDR2 FNYEAQ, per germline (reference sequence). The CDR3: CASSPGRGGGLETQYF. CDR3 sequence (DNA): TGTGCCAGCAGCCCTGGCCGGGGGGGAGGGCTAGAGACCCAGTACTTC.

The chain carries TRBV5-1 and TRBJ1-4; tentative D call: TRBD1 (6 bases). The V end lost 0 bases, the J end lost 5 bases, and 11 bases lay between the germline ends. The CDR3 is made up of 15 amino acids. CDR1 SGHRS and CDR2 YFSETQ come from the germline V gene. The CDR3 region is CASSLAGTPNEKLFF. CDR3 nucleotides: TGCGCCAGCAGCTTGGCCGGGACACCGAATGAAAAACTGTTTTTT.

This clonotype was detected only a few times. It may be a read error: a sequence one base away is much more abundant. V usage is TRBV6-2 or TRBV6-3 and J usage is TRBJ2-7, with 9 bases fitting TRBD1. CDR1 and CDR2 (germline): MNHEY, SVGEGT. The CDR3 has 14 residues. CDR3 bases: TGTGCCAGCAGTTTCGGGACAGGGACCTACGGGCAGTACTTC. As protein: CASSFGTGTYGQYF.

This clonotype has a count of ten or more. V and J are TRBV7-3 and TRBJ2-3; maybe TRBD2 (6 bases). The CDR3 totals 17 residues. Per the germline V gene, CDR1 is SGHTA and CDR2 is FQGTGA. V lost 1 base, J lost 0 bases, and 14 bases lay in between. CDR3 DNA sequence: TGTGCCAGCAGCTTAAGTGGGGCTAGCGCTAGCACAGATACGCAGTATTTT. As protein: CASSLSGASASTDTQYF. Together with reference TRBV7-3 and TRBJ2-3, the CDR3 gives the full variable domain: GAGVSQTPSNKVTEKGKYVELRCDPISGHTALYWYRQSLGQGPEFLIYFQGTGAADDSGLPNDRFFAVRPEGSVSTLKIQRTERGDSAVYLCASSLSGASASTDTQYFGPGTRLTVL.

This chain uses TRBV5-1 with TRBJ2-5; a possible D gene is TRBD2 (6 bases). V lost 2 bases to trimming and J lost 7 bases, with 15 bases between them. The CDR3 has 14 residues. Germline-derived CDR1 and CDR2 are SGHRS and YFSETQ. The CDR3 spells CASSLGTGRGTQYF. The CDR3 DNA is TGCGCCAGCAGCTTAGGGACTGGAAGGGGGACCCAGTACTTC.